Below, one TCR beta chain is given with its context. What it binds is unknown. V gave up 8 bases and J gave up 3 bases; unmatched junction bases: 11. The CDR3 contains 15 residues. Germline CDR1 SNHLY, CDR2 FYNNEI. Vbeta (60) and Jbeta (13) primers were used in the PCR. TCRdb's copy holds only in-frame clones and misses some; the assay was immunoSEQ multiplex PCR. The sample carries tens of thousands of clones, over 75% recorded once. The sample originates from a study of cytomegalovirus exposure and HLA in healthy donors. Overall study context: Earlier, 90 million to 140 million unique TCR beta sequences were recovered from approximately 180 million T cells by an analysis. Regarding the study as a whole: A few V segments could not be told apart, such as TRBV6-2 and TRBV6-3, and were left out. Per published accounts, TCR beta sequences correctly predicted the HLA-A and HLA-B alleles of most subjects.

The source of this sequence is a female donor in good health and CMV-seronegative. The genes are TRBV2 and TRBJ1-1, with 8 positions matching TRBD1. Sequenced input: PBMCs. CDR3 amino acids: CASGEDRVTHTEAFF. The DNA for the CDR3 is TGTGCCAGCGGGGAGGACAGGGTAACACACACTGAAGCTTTCTTT.